This T cell receptor beta chain was identified in a study of T cell responses to AZD1222 COVID-19 vaccine. Points from the study as a whole: Spike-specific TCR repertoires showed rising breadth and depth after two AZD1222 doses. Sampling captured repertoires only after the peak T cell response.

The data were produced by immunoSEQ multiplex PCR, yet TCRdb's version contains in-frame clones alone and is incomplete. The sample records under 150,000 clones, approximately 94% being singletons. Points on this clone: Its antigen is unknown.

This specimen consisted of peripheral blood, obtained on day 0 of AZD1222 vaccination. The sequence came from an adult in good health.

CDR3: CASSSRRGRGDTQYF. CDR3 bases: TGTGCCAGCAGCTCGAGGCGGGGCAGGGGGGATACGCAGTATTTT. This chain connects TRBV7-9 to TRBJ2-3; tentatively, D is TRBD1 (7 bases). The CDR3 spans 15 residues. Germline values: CDR1 SEHNR, CDR2 FQNEAQ (reference sequence). The ends were cut back, 4 bases at V and 6 bases at J, with 17 bases in the middle.